The 18 T cell receptor beta chains given below trace back to one sample, sequenced in a study of T cell changes during pregnancy in multiple sclerosis. Repertoires were generated with immunoSEQ multiplex PCR, while TCRdb's copy carries only in-frame clones and drops some. The sample gives roughly 35,000 clones, around 92% of which show up once; 0.47% is in the top ten. The specimen comprised CD4+ T cells from peripheral blood mononuclear cells, sampled after pregnancy. These receptors all come from a female donor with multiple sclerosis, enrolled in a pregnancy study.

The chain combines TRBV15 with TRBJ2-7, with D maybe TRBD2 (5 bases). Germline V CDR1 and CDR2: LNHNV, YYDKDF (reference sequence). The CDR3 spans 15 residues. V was shortened by 0 bases and J by 12 bases, with 21 bases between the two germline ends. The CDR3 nucleotides are TGTGCCACCAGCAGAGATAGATTCGCAGCGGCTTCGCGGTACTTC. It is translated as CATSRDRFAAASRYF.

This chain links TRBV7-6 with TRBJ2-2; tentative D call: TRBD1 (6 bases). CDR1 is SGHVS, CDR2 FNYEAQ, per germline. Trimming left V 6 bases short and J 5 bases short, with 13 bases between. The CDR3 is 14 residues long. The CDR3 DNA follows: TGTGCCAGCAGATCCTCAGGGGTGACCGGGGAGCTGTTTTTT. Its translation is CASRSSGVTGELFF.

J is TRBJ1-6 and V is TRBV7-2; 8 bases fit TRBD1. This CDR3 is built from 16 residues. V was clipped by 5 bases and J by 7 bases; unmatched bases: 10. Germline V gene data show CDR1 as SGHTA and CDR2 as FQGNSA. This CDR3 is CASSARTGQSNSPLHF. CDR3 coding DNA: TGTGCCAGCAGCGCGCGGACAGGGCAATCGAATTCACCCCTCCACTTT.

This clone was recorded a few times. The J gene is TRBJ1-2, the V gene TRBV10-3, with 7 bases identical to TRBD1. The germline gives CDR1 ENHRY, CDR2 SYGVKD. CDR3 length: 14 amino acids. With V trimmed by 0 bases and J by 8 bases, 6 bases remained unmatched. CDR3: CAISESRGPGGYTF. CDR3 coding DNA: TGTGCCATCAGTGAGTCAAGGGGGCCCGGGGGCTACACCTTC.

The V call is TRBV29-1, the J call TRBJ1-2; tentatively, D is TRBD1 (6 bases). The V end lost 3 bases, the J end lost 2 bases, and 10 bases lay between the germline ends. There are 13 residues in the CDR3. The germline CDR1 and CDR2 sequences are SQVTM and ANQGSEA. DNA of the CDR3: TGCAGCGTTGACAGGGGTCGGAACTATGGCTACACCTTC. Its translation: CSVDRGRNYGYTF.

The chain has TRBV7-2 and TRBJ1-3; D not resolved. CDR1 is SGHTA and CDR2 is FQGNSA in the germline V gene. V dropped 1 base and J dropped 7 bases, with 5 bases sitting between them. CDR3 length equals 12 residues. This chain's CDR3 is CASSLGGNTIYF. For the CDR3, the DNA is TGTGCCAGCAGCTTAGGCGGGAACACCATATATTTT.

The chain carries TRBV5-1 and TRBJ1-1; TRBD1 might be the D (6 bases). Trimming left V 3 bases short and J 10 bases short, with 22 bases between. CDR1 is SGHRS and CDR2 is YFSETQ in the germline V gene. The CDR3 consists of 15 residues. The CDR3 sequence: CASSWGGTGDGGAFF. Here the CDR3 DNA reads TGCGCCAGCAGCTGGGGGGGCACAGGAGACGGGGGAGCTTTCTTT.

This CDR3 reads CAWSWKGAIATEAFF. The CDR3 nucleotides are TGTGCCTGGAGTTGGAAGGGGGCGATTGCCACTGAAGCTTTCTTT. The rearrangement uses TRBV30 and TRBJ1-1; TRBD1 agrees at 7 bases. This CDR3 is built from 15 residues. V lost 2 bases to trimming and J lost 4 bases; unmatched junction nucleotides: 10. Germline CDR1 and CDR2: GTSNPN and SVGIG (reference sequence).

This clone occurred once. The chain joins TRBV7-9 to TRBJ1-1; no clear D gene. Germline V gene data show CDR1 as SEHNR and CDR2 as FQNEAQ (reference sequence). The CDR3 totals 12 residues. Trimming shortened V by 5 bases and J by 0 bases, and 4 bases separated the two germline ends. The CDR3 DNA reads TGTGCCAGCAGCCAGATGAACACTGAAGCTTTCTTT. Protein: CASSQMNTEAFF.

The chain carries TRBV6-5 and TRBJ2-3; TRBD1 agrees at 7 bases. J lost 6 bases, V lost 4 bases, and 13 bases had no gene match. Germline lookup yields CDR1 MNHEY and CDR2 SVGAGI. This CDR3 comprises 16 residues. The CDR3 nucleotides are TGTGCCAGCAGTTCAACATTAGGGGGCGCAGGGGATACGCAGTATTTT. Amino acids: CASSSTLGGAGDTQYF.

The chain is built from TRBV21-1 and TRBJ2-5; TRBD1 was called by the table and not checked on the DNA. TRBV21-1 counts as a pseudogene. The CDR3 totals 13 residues. CDR3 in DNA: TGTGCCAGCTCCCAGGGTTCGTTGGAGACCCAGTACTTC. Translating it yields CASSQGSLETQYF.

The rearrangement uses TRBV2 and TRBJ1-1; no firm D call. V lost 8 bases to trimming and J lost 1 base, with 5 bases between them. The CDR3 runs 11 residues. Per germline, CDR1 SNHLY and CDR2 FYNNEI. CDR3 nucleotides: TGTGCCAGCGGAGGGAACACTGAAGCTTTCTTT. This encodes CASGGNTEAFF. Combining the CDR3 with reference TRBV2 and TRBJ1-1 gives the whole variable domain EPEVTQTPSHQVTQMGQEVILRCVPISNHLYFYWYRQILGQKVEFLVSFYNNEISEKSEIFDDQFSVERPDGSNFTLKIRSTKLEDSAMYFCASGGNTEAFFGQGTRLTVV.

V usage is TRBV11-2 and J usage is TRBJ2-7, with D perhaps TRBD2 (7 bases). Germline CDR1 reads SGHAT; CDR2 reads FQNNGV. Trimming took off 5 bases at V and 5 bases at J, with 19 bases between the two ends. The CDR3 totals 15 residues. The CDR3: CASSPPVGGQHEQYF. The CDR3 bases are TGTGCCAGCAGCCCTCCGGTCGGGGGGCAACACGAGCAGTACTTC. Combining the CDR3 with reference TRBV11-2 and TRBJ2-7 gives the whole variable domain EAGVAQSPRYKIIEKRQSVAFWCNPISGHATLYWYQQILGQGPKLLIQFQNNGVVDDSQLPKDRFSAERLKGVDSTLKIQPAKLEDSAVYLCASSPPVGGQHEQYFGPGTRLTVT.

This chain links TRBV7-3 with TRBJ2-4; 7 bases align to TRBD2. CDR1 and CDR2 from the germline V gene are SGHTA and FQGTGA. CDR3 length: 13 amino acids. V gave up 5 bases and J gave up 8 bases; unmatched junction bases: 6. CDR3 in amino acids: CASSTSRGDIQYF. CDR3 coding DNA: TGTGCCAGCAGCACAAGCCGGGGGGACATTCAGTACTTC.

The chain carries TRBV5-1 and TRBJ1-6; 8 positions match TRBD1. The length of the CDR3 is 15 residues. Per the germline V gene, CDR1 is SGHRS and CDR2 is YFSETQ. V trimming: 4 bases; J trimming: 7 bases; junction bases outside the gene matches: 7. The CDR3 loop reads CASSVGQVVNSPLHF. The CDR3 DNA reads TGCGCCAGCAGCGTGGGACAGGTAGTGAATTCACCCCTCCACTTT.

V and J are TRBV5-4 and TRBJ2-7; TRBD2 aligns across 9 bases. The CDR3 loop spans 16 amino acids. Losses at the gene ends were 0 bases for V and 7 bases for J; bases not matched to a gene: 11. In germline, CDR1 is SGHNT, CDR2 YYREEE (reference sequence). CDR3 DNA sequence: TGTGCCAGCAGCTTGGGTGGGGCGGGAGGGCCGCGAGAGCAGTACTTC. It is translated as CASSLGGAGGPREQYF. Based on the CDR3 plus reference TRBV5-4 and TRBJ2-7, the full variable domain is ETGVTQSPTHLIKTRGQQVTLRCSSQSGHNTVSWYQQALGQGPQFIFQYYREEENGRGNFPPRFSGLQFPNYSSELNVNALELDDSALYLCASSLGGAGGPREQYFGPGTRLTVT.

V usage is TRBV9 and J usage is TRBJ2-1; weak D call: TRBD1 (6 bases). Germline CDR1 and CDR2: SGDLS and YYNGEE. The V end lost 3 bases, the J end lost 9 bases, and 10 bases lay between the germline ends. The CDR3 contains 12 residues. CDR3 protein: CASSEGVTEQFF. In DNA form, the CDR3 reads TGTGCCAGCAGCGAGGGGGTCACTGAGCAGTTCTTC.

The genes are TRBV6-5 and TRBJ1-1, with D maybe TRBD1 (5 bases). In germline, CDR1 is MNHEY, CDR2 SVGAGI. This CDR3 region has 15 residues. V gave up 2 bases and J gave up 4 bases, with 14 bases separating them. The CDR3 nucleotides are TGTGCCAGCAGTTACGTTAGGTTGGGGGGCACTGAAGCTTTCTTT. Translation: CASSYVRLGGTEAFF.